The rows below give T cell receptor beta chains drawn from one sample of a study of CXCR3-negative and CXCR3-positive naive CD8 T cells. TCRdb reprocessed the 5' RACE reads; each CDR3 protein has one entry and no DNA is given. The sample has under 85,000 distinct CDR3 sequences. Input material: naive CXCR3- CD8+ T cells from blood. The receptor set was obtained from a human donor in good health. Some clones in this sample may be carry-over from other donors' samples. Each CDR3 is given with its conserved first and last residue.

cdr3_length j_call v_call cdr3_aa
14 TRBJ2-1 TRBV15 CATSRGQGADEQFF
19 TRBJ2-1 TRBV28 CASSSNQRTSGIGYNEQFF
14 TRBJ1-1 TRBV29-1 CSGRPFDMNTEAFF
18 TRBJ1-3 TRBV10-1 CASSPGTGSFCSGNTIYF
11 TRBJ2-7 TRBV4-1 CASSGTGGQYF
16 TRBJ1-2 TRBV30 CAWSQYMTGGAGGYTF
15 TRBJ2-7 TRBV4-3 CASSQAGTSSDEQYF
14 TRBJ1-1 TRBV7-9 CASSLVQGWTEAFF
18 TRBJ2-3 TRBV6-5 CASSPTYLGLALTDTQYF
15 TRBJ1-1 TRBV28 CASSLVRGLAGEAFF
13 TRBJ1-1 TRBV9 CASSPLASTEAFF
13 TRBJ1-1 TRBV12-5 CASGLGGYTEAFF
15 TRBJ2-5 TRBV6-6 CASSYEPGALETQYF
16 TRBJ2-5 TRBV11-2 CASSLGLEIIQETQYF
15 TRBJ2-7 TRBV13 CASSHGTGDTYEQYF
16 TRBJ2-7 TRBV5-1 CASSLALAGMKDEQYF
14 TRBJ1-1 TRBV27 CASSFSPGGGEAFF
14 TRBJ2-6 TRBV15 CATSGESGANVLTF
17 TRBJ1-1 TRBV5-1 CASSSTGTETLNTEAFF
12 TRBJ1-1 TRBV29-1 CSVEGLNTEAFF
14 TRBJ1-4 TRBV29-1 CSVEKVGEYEKLFF
15 TRBJ1-1 TRBV3-1 CASSQAGQGTTEAFF
13 TRBJ2-3 TRBV7-9 CASSFGDFVSGDF
13 TRBJ1-2 TRBV4-2 CASSHGADYGYTF
15 TRBJ2-7 TRBV10-2 CASSGGNGRPYEQYF